This TCR beta chain originates from a study of blood T cell repertoires in COVID-19. Trimming cost V 1 base and J 3 bases, with 7 bases left between them. The germline V gene encodes CDR1 SGHNT and CDR2 YENEEA. The CDR3 has 13 amino acids. TCRdb's copy holds only in-frame clones and misses some; the assay was immunoSEQ multiplex PCR. Among roughly 220,000 clones, 84% were seen once, and the ten largest hold approximately 7.3%. Sequenced material: PBMCs or T cells enriched from blood (not recorded which). This sequence originates from a woman aged 35 to 49 who had recovered from COVID-19. V usage is TRBV11-3 and J usage is TRBJ2-7; D unresolved. DNA of the CDR3: TGTGCCAGCAGCTTAGGGGCAGACTACGAGCAGTACTTC. Residues: CASSLGADYEQYF.